The rows below give T cell receptor beta chains drawn from one sample of a study of spatial heterogeneity in lung cancer. In TCRdb, the 5' RACE reads were re-called with MiXCR into one record per CDR3 protein. The data contain some 120,000 distinct CDR3 sequences, 10% to 15% of them singletons. The source was PBMCs, collected at follow-up. All receptors derive from a male donor with early-stage non-small cell lung cancer. The CDR3 runs from the conserved cysteine through the conserved F or W.

v_call,j_call,cdr3_aa
TRBV24-1,TRBJ2-6,CAVQGSAGANVLTF
TRBV6-2/TRBV6-3,TRBJ1-5,CASNAVSNQPQHF
TRBV20-1,TRBJ1-5,CSASVDRGNQPQHF
TRBV5-1,TRBJ2-2,CASSLGHDTGELFF
TRBV10-3,TRBJ2-7,CAIREYYEQYF
TRBV11-2,TRBJ2-7,CASSLGVGDSHF
TRBV2,TRBJ1-3,CASRRGVQGGNTIYF
TRBV29-1,TRBJ2-1,CSVDRGGSYNEQFF
TRBV14,TRBJ2-4,CASSPGLAKNIQYF
TRBV18,TRBJ1-2,CASSPSQGANYGYTF
TRBV5-6,TRBJ1-2,CASSLGQFNYGYTF
TRBV18,TRBJ2-3,CASSPQVQGAGDTQYF
TRBV7-9,TRBJ2-1,CASSLAMGPEFF
TRBV20-1,TRBJ1-2,CSARGQPGDGYTF
TRBV14,TRBJ2-6,CASSPLGSSGANVLTF
TRBV29-1,TRBJ2-5,CSVDSQETQYF
TRBV28,TRBJ2-7,CASRPGGPFASREQYF
TRBV7-9,TRBJ2-2,CASSPGGTGELFF
TRBV7-3,TRBJ2-1,CASSFGTGGPNEQFF
TRBV7-7,TRBJ2-2,CASSSSPGTGELFF
TRBV28,TRBJ2-4,CASSWDPNIQYF
TRBV5-4,TRBJ2-5,CASMTSGGAGETQYF
TRBV6-2/TRBV6-3,TRBJ2-1,CAGKRGPSNEQIF
TRBV24-1,TRBJ2-1,CATSDPRVQANNEQFF
TRBV5-6,TRBJ2-7,CASSFPSSREQYF
TRBV5-1,TRBJ2-7,CASSLEGSTYEQYF
TRBV9,TRBJ2-1,CASSVDRSNEQFF
TRBV7-2,TRBJ2-5,CASSSNRAETQYF